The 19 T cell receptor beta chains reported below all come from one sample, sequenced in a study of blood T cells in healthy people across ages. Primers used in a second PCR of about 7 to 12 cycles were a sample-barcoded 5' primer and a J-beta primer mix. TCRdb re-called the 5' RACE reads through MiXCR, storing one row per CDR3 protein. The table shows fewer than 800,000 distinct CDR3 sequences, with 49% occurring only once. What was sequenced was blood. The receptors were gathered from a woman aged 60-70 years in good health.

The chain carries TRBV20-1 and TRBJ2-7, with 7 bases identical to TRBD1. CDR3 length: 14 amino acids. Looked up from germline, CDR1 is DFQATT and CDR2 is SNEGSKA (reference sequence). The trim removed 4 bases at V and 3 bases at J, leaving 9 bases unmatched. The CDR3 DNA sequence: TGCAGTGCTACGCCAACAGGGGTGAACTACGAGCAGTACTTC. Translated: CSATPTGVNYEQYF.

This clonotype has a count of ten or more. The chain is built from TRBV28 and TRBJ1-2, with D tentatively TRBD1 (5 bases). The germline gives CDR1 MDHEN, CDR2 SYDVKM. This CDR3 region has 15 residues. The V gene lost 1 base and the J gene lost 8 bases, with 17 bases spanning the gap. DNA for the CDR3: TGTGCCAGCAGTTTATCGGCCAGGGACGTCAAAGGCTACACCTTC. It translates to CASSLSARDVKGYTF.

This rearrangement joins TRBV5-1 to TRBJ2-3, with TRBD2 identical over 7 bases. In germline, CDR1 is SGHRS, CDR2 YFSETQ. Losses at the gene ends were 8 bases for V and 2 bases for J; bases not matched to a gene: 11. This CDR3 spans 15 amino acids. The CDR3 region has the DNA TGCGCCAGTCAAGGATACAGCGGGATCACAGATACGCAGTATTTT. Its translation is CASQGYSGITDTQYF.

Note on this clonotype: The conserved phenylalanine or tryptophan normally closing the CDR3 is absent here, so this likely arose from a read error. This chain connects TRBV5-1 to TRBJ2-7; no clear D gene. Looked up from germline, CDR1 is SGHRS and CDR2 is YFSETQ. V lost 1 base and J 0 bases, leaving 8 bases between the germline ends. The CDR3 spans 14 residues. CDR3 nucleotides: TGCGCCAGCAGCTTGATCCCAGTCTCCTACGAGCAGTACTTA. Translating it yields CASSLIPVSYEQYL.

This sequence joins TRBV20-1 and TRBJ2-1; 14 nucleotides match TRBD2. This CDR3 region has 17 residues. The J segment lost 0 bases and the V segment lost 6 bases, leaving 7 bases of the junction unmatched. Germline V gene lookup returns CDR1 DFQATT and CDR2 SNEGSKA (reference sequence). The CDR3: CSALGLAGESSYNEQFF. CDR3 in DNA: TGCAGTGCCCTGGGACTAGCGGGGGAGAGCTCCTACAATGAGCAGTTCTTC.

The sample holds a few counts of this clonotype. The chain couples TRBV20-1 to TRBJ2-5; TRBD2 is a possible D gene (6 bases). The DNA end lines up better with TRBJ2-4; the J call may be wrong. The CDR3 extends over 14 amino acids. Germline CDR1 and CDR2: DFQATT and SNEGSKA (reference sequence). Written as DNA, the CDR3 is TGCAGTGCTAGAAGCGCGGGAATAGGAAACATTCAGTACTTC. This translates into CSARSAGIGNIQYF.

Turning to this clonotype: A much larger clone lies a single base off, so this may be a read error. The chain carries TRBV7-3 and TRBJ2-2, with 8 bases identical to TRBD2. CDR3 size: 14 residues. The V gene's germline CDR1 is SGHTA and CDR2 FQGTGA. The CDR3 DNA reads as TGTGCCGGCAGCTTACGGGGGGGCACCGGGGAGCTGTTTTTT. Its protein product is CAGSLRGGTGELFF.

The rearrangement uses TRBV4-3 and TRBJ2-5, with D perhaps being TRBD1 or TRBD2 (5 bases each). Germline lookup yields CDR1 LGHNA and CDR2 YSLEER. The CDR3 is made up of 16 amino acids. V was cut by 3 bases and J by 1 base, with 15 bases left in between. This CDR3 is CASSQGVHRSQETQYF. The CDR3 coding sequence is TGCGCCAGCAGCCAGGGGGTGCACAGGAGCCAAGAGACCCAGTACTTC.

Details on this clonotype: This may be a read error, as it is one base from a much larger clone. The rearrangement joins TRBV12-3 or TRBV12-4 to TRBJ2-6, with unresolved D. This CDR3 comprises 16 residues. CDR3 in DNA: TGTGCCAGCAGTCCTCCCCGCACGACTGGGACCAACGTCCTGACTTTC. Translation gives CASSPPRTTGTNVLTF.

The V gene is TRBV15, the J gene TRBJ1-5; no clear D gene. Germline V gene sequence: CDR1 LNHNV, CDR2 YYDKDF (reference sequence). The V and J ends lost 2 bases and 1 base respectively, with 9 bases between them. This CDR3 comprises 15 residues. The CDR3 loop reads CATSRYLGSNQPQHF. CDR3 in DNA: TGTGCCACCAGCAGATATTTAGGAAGCAATCAGCCCCAGCATTTT.

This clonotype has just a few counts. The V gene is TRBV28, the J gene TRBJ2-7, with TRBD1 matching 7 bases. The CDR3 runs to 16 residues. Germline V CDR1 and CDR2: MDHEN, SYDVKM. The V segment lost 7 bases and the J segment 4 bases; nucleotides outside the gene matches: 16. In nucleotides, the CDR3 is TGTGCCAGCAACCCGAAGACAGGGTTCGGAACTTACGAGCAGTACTTC. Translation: CASNPKTGFGTYEQYF.

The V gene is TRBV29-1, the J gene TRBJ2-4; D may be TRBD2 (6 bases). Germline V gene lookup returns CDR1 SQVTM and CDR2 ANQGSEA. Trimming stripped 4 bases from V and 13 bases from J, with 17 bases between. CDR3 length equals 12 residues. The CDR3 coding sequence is TGCAGCGTTGCTTTAGGTTCGGGGGAGCAGTACTTC. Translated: CSVALGSGEQYF.

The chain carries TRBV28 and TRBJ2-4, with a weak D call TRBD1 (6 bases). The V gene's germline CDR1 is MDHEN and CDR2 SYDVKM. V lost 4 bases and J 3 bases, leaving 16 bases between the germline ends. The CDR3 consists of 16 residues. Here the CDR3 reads CASSYVRGSDKNIQYF. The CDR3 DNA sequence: TGTGCCAGCAGTTACGTTAGGGGGTCAGACAAAAACATTCAGTACTTC. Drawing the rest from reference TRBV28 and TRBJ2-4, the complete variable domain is DVKVTQSSRYLVKRTGEKVFLECVQDMDHENMFWYRQDPGLGLRLIYFSYDVKMKEKGDIPEGYSVSREKKERFSLILESASTNQTSMYLCASSYVRGSDKNIQYFGAGTRLSVL.

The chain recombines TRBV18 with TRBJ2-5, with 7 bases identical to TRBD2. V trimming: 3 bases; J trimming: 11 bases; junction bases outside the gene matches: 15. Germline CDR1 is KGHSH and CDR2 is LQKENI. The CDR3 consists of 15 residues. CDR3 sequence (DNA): TGTGCCAGCTCACCGTGGGAGGGAAGGTACAATGAGCAGTACTTC. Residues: CASSPWEGRYNEQYF.

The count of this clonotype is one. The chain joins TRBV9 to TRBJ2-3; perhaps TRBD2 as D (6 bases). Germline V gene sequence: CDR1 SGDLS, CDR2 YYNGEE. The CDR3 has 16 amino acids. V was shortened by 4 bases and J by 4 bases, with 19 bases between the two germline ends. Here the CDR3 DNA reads TGTGCCAGCAGCCCCCCCCGGGGGATCGGTGCAGATACGCAGTATTTT. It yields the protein CASSPPRGIGADTQYF.

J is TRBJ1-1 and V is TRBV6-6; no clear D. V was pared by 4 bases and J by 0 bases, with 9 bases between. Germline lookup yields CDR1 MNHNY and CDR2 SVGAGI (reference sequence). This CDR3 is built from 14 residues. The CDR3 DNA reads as TGTGCCAGCAGTTCCCAACTAGTGAACACTGAAGCTTTCTTT. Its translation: CASSSQLVNTEAFF.

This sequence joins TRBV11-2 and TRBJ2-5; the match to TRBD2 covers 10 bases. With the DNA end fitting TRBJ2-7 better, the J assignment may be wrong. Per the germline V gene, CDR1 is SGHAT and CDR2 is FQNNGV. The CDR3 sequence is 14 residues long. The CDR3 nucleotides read TGTGCCAGCAGCTTGGTAGCGGGAGGACCCGAGCAGTACTTC. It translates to CASSLVAGGPEQYF.

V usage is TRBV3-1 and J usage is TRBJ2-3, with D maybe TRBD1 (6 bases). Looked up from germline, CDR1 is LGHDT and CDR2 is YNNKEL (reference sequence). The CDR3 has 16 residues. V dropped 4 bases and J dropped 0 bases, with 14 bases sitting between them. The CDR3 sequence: CASSPWTDPSTDTQYF. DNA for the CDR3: TGTGCCAGCAGCCCATGGACAGACCCTAGCACAGATACGCAGTATTTT.

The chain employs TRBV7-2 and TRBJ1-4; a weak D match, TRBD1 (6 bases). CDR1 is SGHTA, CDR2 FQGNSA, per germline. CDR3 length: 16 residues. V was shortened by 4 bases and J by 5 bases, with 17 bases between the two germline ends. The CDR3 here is CASSYSPTGNNEKLFF. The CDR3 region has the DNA TGTGCCAGCAGCTACAGCCCTACAGGGAACAATGAAAAACTGTTTTTT.